These 9 T cell receptor beta chains were sequenced from one sample in a study of naive and memory T cell subsets. Broader study findings: Especially in CD8 cells, naive repertoires contained a few larger clonotypes, possibly CD45RA-re-expressing memory cells.

The beta constant-region primer was an equimolar mix of two oligonucleotides covering TRBC1 and TRBC2. Four rounds of PCR amplified the ligated cDNA using nested alpha and beta constant-region primers plus SP2. A single record per CDR3 protein comes from TCRdb applying MiXCR to the UMI-ligation and nested PCR reads. In the table there are roughly 100,000 distinct CDR3 sequences, approximately 14% of which are singletons. No cognate antigen is known for these TCRs. The sample consisted of naive CD8+ T cells from blood. The receptor set was obtained from a human donor in good health.

This sequence joins TRBV12-3 or TRBV12-4 and TRBJ2-1; no firm D call. Between the trimmed V and J ends, which lost 3 bases and 8 bases, there was a span of 8 bases. CDR3 size: 12 residues. The CDR3 region has the DNA TGTGCCAGCAGTTTTTTGGCCGATGAGCAGTTCTTC. Translating it yields CASSFLADEQFF.

Ten or more counts support this clonotype. This rearrangement joins TRBV5-1 to TRBJ2-1; D is perhaps TRBD2 (6 bases). The V gene lost 0 bases and the J gene lost 8 bases, with 18 bases spanning the gap. The germline V gene encodes CDR1 SGHRS and CDR2 YFSETQ. The CDR3 is 16 amino acids. The CDR3 is CASSLGEGTLGDEQFF. The CDR3 bases are TGCGCCAGCAGCTTGGGGGAAGGGACTCTTGGGGATGAGCAGTTCTTC.

The gene calls are TRBV14 and TRBJ2-1, with a tentative D call TRBD1 (6 bases). CDR1 is SGHDN, CDR2 FVKESK, per germline. This CDR3 is built from 15 residues. Trimming removed 2 bases from V and 0 bases from J, with 8 bases in between. CDR3 in amino acids: CASSQWDNSYNEQFF. The CDR3 DNA follows: TGTGCCAGCAGCCAATGGGACAACTCCTACAATGAGCAGTTCTTC.

This clonotype has just a few counts. This chain joins TRBV25-1 and TRBJ1-2; no definite D call. Deletions cut 3 bases from V and 3 bases from J, with 8 bases between. There are 13 residues in the CDR3. The germline V gene has CDR1 MGHDK and CDR2 SYGVNS. The CDR3 region is CASSDPMYYGYTF. CDR3 in DNA: TGTGCCAGCAGTGATCCTATGTACTATGGCTACACCTTC.

This sequence joins TRBV12-3 or TRBV12-4 and TRBJ2-1; D remains unclear. V was pared by 7 bases and J by 8 bases, with 24 bases between. This CDR3 contains 16 residues. The CDR3 nucleotides are TGTGCCAGCACCCCCCGCGACCCATTTGCGGATGATGAGCAGTTCTTC. Residues: CASTPRDPFADDEQFF.

The rearrangement uses TRBV3-2 and TRBJ2-1; TRBD2, the table's D call, lacks a check against the DNA. TRBV3-2 is a pseudogene segment. The CDR3 has 14 residues. CDR3 nucleotide sequence: TGTGCCAGCGGCGGACTAGCGGGGTACAATGAGCAGTTCTTC. Translating gives CASGGLAGYNEQFF.

The rearrangement uses TRBV9 and TRBJ1-1; D remains ambiguous. Trimming pared 0 bases from V and 1 base from J, leaving 16 bases between. The germline V gene has CDR1 SGDLS and CDR2 YYNGEE. CDR3 length equals 17 residues. CDR3 in amino acids: CASSVVPGRSSNTEAFF. Here the CDR3 DNA reads TGTGCCAGCAGCGTAGTCCCCGGGAGAAGTTCGAACACTGAAGCTTTCTTT.

V is TRBV13 and J is TRBJ2-6; D is possibly TRBD1 (5 bases). V gave up 5 bases and J gave up 0 bases, with 14 bases separating them. Germline CDR1 is PRHDT and CDR2 is FYEKMQ (reference sequence). The CDR3 sequence is 17 residues long. CDR3 nucleotide sequence: TGTGCCAGCAGCCCTGACAGTGAACCCTCTGGGGCCAACGTCCTGACTTTC. Its translation: CASSPDSEPSGANVLTF.

The CDR3 DNA reads TGCGCCAGCAGCCATGCCGGGACAGGAACGATCGAGCAGTACTTC. It specifies CASSHAGTGTIEQYF. The rearrangement uses TRBV4-1 and TRBJ2-7; 8 nucleotides match TRBD1. The CDR3 is made up of 15 amino acids. After removal of 3 bases from V and 6 bases from J, the junction contained 10 bases not matched to a gene. In germline, CDR1 is MGHRA, CDR2 YSYEKL.